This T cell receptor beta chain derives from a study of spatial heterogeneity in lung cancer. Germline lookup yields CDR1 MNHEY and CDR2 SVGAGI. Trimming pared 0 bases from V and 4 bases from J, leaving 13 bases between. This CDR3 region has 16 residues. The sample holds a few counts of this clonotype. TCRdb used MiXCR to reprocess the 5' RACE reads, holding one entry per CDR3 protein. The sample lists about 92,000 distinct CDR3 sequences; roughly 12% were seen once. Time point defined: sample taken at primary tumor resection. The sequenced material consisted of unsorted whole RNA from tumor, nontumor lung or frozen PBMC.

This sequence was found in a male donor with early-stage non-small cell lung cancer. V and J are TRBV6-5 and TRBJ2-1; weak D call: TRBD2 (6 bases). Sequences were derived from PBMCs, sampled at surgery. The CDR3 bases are TGTGCCAGCAGTTACTCTTGGGGGGATCGATACAATGAGCAGTTCTTC. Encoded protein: CASSYSWGDRYNEQFF.